A single sample is the source of the 4 T cell receptor beta chains below, sequenced in a study of regulatory T cells in long-lasting Graves disease. Indicated time point: newly diagnosed GD, antithyroid drugs for less than 3 months. The TCR library was made from RNA that had been extracted from PBMCs in TRIzol. Researchers made TCR beta libraries by using iRepertoire HTBI primers and running Arm-PCR on CDR3 regions. In TCRdb, the multiplex PCR reads were re-called with MiXCR into one record per CDR3 protein. The sample lists approximately 470,000 distinct CDR3 sequences, 15% to 20% occurring once. These data are also associated with another study on T cells in Graves' hyperthyroidism and ophthalmopathy.

Sequencing was performed on peripheral blood mononuclear cells (PBMCs), taken at new diagnosis, from a patient treated with antithyroid drugs. The source is a man in his forties with Graves disease.

Many counts were recorded for this clonotype. The rearrangement joins TRBV15 to TRBJ1-1; unclear D gene. CDR3 length equals 15 residues. The germline gives CDR1 LNHNV, CDR2 YYDKDF (reference sequence). V was cut by 0 bases and J by 1 base, with 9 bases left in between. Here the CDR3 reads CATSRDRMRNTEAFF. The CDR3 nucleotides are TGTGCCACCAGCAGAGATCGTATGAGGAACACTGAAGCTTTCTTT.

This clonotype was detected ten times or more. The chain combines TRBV11-1 with TRBJ2-1; 13 nucleotides match TRBD2. V lost 4 bases and J lost 8; bases outside the gene matches: 8. The CDR3 has 16 amino acids. Germline V lookup: CDR1 SGHAT, CDR2 FQDESV (reference sequence). CDR3 amino acids: CASSSWTSGSADEQFF. The CDR3 region has the DNA TGTGCCAGCAGCTCATGGACTAGCGGGAGTGCAGATGAGCAGTTCTTC.

In its sample, this clonotype was seen many times. In DNA form, the CDR3 reads TGCGCCAGCAGGTCGGACTCAGGGGATACGCAGTATTTT. Protein product: CASRSDSGDTQYF. This chain connects TRBV5-1 to TRBJ2-3, with D perhaps assigned TRBD1 or TRBD2 (5 bases each). The CDR3 spans 13 residues. V shed 5 bases and J shed 6 bases, with 13 bases lying between them. Germline V gene lookup returns CDR1 SGHRS and CDR2 YFSETQ.

There are many counts of this clonotype. This sequence joins TRBV20-1 and TRBJ2-1; D possibly corresponds to TRBD2 (5 bases). CDR1 is DFQATT, CDR2 SNEGSKA, per germline (reference sequence). Trimming left V 0 bases short and J 7 bases short, with 13 bases between. CDR3 size: 14 residues. This CDR3 reads CSARDTSSGNEQFF. DNA of the CDR3: TGCAGTGCTAGAGATACCTCGTCGGGGAATGAGCAGTTCTTC.